Detailed here is one T cell receptor beta chain. Its antigen is unknown. Germline V gene lookup returns CDR1 SGHTA and CDR2 FQGTGA. The CDR3 runs to 16 residues. V trimming: 2 bases; J trimming: 4 bases; junction bases outside the gene matches: 6. The record originates from a study of persistence of HIV-infected CD4 T cells. This was the immunoSEQ version 4 assay in survey mode. Sequencing was performed with immunoSEQ multiplex PCR; in TCRdb, only in-frame clones are kept and a portion is missing. Among around 24,000 clones, under 80% were seen once, and the ten largest hold around 1.8%. Study-level findings and limits: TCR analyses could not target the rare provirus-carrying CMV-responding cells. Within sorted populations, more oligoclonal TCRs accompanied more oligoclonal proviruses.

Cells were stimulated with overlapping HIV-1 Gag 15-mer peptides. Responding CD4+ T cells were sorted by upregulation of both CD40 ligand and CD69. Sequenced material: CD4+ T cells sorted from PBMCs after approximately 20-hour stimulation, taken from a patient who received antiretroviral therapy. The sequence came from an adult man with HIV who was CMV-seropositive. The rearrangement joins TRBV7-3 to TRBJ1-2; 11 bases align to TRBD1. CDR3 sequence (DNA): TGTGCCAGCAGCTTAGTTGGGACAGGGGGGACCTATGGCTACACCTTC. It specifies CASSLVGTGGTYGYTF.